These 3 T cell receptor beta chains originate from one sample sequenced in a study of Ad26.COV2.S vaccination and SARS-CoV-2 variants. Libraries were prepared by immunoSEQ multiplex PCR; TCRdb keeps only in-frame clonotypes and omits some of them. The repertoire includes hundreds of thousands of clones, approximately 83% of them detected once, and about 7.4% sits in the top ten. Documented treatment: some 20 received Ad26.COV2.S at low or high dose, single or two shots; roughly five received placebo; per-sample allocation not given. Day 63 after the first injection of vaccine or placebo was the sampling time. The sample here was peripheral blood, taken in a trial of Ad26.COV2.S vaccine versus placebo. The receptors were sampled from a person between 18 and 65 years old who received the Ad26.COV2.S COVID-19 vaccine or a placebo.

V gene TRBV19 combines with J gene TRBJ1-3; D is possibly TRBD1 (6 bases). This CDR3 comprises 17 residues. CDR1 and CDR2 from the germline V gene are LNHDA and SQIVND (reference sequence). Deletions cut 4 bases from V and 2 bases from J, with 18 bases between. The CDR3 DNA reads TGTGCCAGTAGTAGGTTCAGAGGGGGGGGCGCTGGAAACACCATATATTTT. Its protein is CASSRFRGGGAGNTIYF.

This clone was seen only a few times. This chain's CDR3 is CASSQDGSAGELFF. As DNA, the CDR3 is TGCGCCAGCAGCCAAGACGGCTCGGCCGGGGAGCTGTTTTTT. V usage is TRBV4-1 and J usage is TRBJ2-2, with D unresolved. This CDR3 region has 14 residues. Looked up from germline, CDR1 is MGHRA and CDR2 is YSYEKL. V lost 0 bases to trimming and J lost 6 bases, with 8 bases between them.

The CDR3 nucleotides are TGTGCCAGTAGTACCCGACTAGGGGAGAACACCGGGGAGCTGTTTTTT. Translation gives CASSTRLGENTGELFF. This chain joins TRBV19 and TRBJ2-2, with TRBD2 as a possible D gene (6 bases). This CDR3 comprises 16 residues. Germline lookup yields CDR1 LNHDA and CDR2 SQIVND (reference sequence). The germline V and J ends were trimmed by 4 bases and 1 base, with 13 bases remaining between them.